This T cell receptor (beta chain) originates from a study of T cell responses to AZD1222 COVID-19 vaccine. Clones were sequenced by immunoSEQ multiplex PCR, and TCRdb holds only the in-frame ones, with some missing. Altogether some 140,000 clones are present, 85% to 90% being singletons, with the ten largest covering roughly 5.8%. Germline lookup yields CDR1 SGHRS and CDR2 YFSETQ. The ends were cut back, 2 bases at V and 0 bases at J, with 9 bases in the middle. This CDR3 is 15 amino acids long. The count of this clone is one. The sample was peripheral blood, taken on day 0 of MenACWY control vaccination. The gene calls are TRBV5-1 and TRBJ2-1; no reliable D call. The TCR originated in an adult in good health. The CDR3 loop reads CASSLSVSSYNEQFF. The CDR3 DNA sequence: TGCGCCAGCAGCTTATCGGTAAGCTCCTACAATGAGCAGTTCTTC.